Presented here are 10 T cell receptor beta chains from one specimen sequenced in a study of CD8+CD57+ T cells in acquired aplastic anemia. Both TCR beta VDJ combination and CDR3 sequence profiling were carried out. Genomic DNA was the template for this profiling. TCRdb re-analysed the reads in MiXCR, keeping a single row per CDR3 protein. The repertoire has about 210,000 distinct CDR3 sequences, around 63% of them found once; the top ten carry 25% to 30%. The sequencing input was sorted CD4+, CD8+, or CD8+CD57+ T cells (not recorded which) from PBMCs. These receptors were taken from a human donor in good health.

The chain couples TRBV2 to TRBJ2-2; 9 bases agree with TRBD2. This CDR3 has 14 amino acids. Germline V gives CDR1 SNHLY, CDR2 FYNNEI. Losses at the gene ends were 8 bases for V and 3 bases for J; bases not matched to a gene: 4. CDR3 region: CASQGTSYTGELFF. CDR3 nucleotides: TGTGCCAGCCAGGGGACTAGCTACACCGGGGAGCTGTTTTTT.

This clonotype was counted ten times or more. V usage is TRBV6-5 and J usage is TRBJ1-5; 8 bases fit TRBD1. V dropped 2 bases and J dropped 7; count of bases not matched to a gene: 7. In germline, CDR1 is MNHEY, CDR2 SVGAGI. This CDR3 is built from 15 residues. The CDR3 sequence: CASSYRTGLEQPQHF. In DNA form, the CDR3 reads TGTGCCAGCAGTTACCGGACAGGGTTGGAGCAGCCCCAGCATTTT.

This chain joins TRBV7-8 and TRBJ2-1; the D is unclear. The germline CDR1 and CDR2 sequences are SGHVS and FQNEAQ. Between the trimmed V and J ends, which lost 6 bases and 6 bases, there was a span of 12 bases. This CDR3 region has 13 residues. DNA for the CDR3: TGTGCCAGCAGGTCCACATGGGTCAATGAGCAGTTCTTC. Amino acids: CASRSTWVNEQFF.

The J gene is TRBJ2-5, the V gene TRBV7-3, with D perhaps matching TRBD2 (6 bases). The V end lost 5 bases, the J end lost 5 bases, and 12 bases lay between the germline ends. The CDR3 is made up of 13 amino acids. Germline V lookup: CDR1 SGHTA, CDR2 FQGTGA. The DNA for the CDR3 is TGTGCCAGCAGCGGGACTCCCGGGGAGACCCAGTACTTC. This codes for CASSGTPGETQYF.

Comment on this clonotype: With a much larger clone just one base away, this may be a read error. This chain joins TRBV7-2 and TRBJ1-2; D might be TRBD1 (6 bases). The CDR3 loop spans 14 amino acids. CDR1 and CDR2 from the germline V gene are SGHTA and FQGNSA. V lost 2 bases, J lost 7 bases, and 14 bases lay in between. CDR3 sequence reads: CASSLWGGAAGYTF. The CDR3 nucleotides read TGTGCCAGCAGCTTATGGGGGGGGGCAGCTGGCTACACCTTC.

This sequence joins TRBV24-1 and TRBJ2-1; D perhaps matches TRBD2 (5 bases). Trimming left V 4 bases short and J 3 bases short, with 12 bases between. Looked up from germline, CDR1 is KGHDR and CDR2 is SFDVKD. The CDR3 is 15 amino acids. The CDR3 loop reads CATSERAVGYNEQFF. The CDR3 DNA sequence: TGTGCCACCAGTGAGAGGGCGGTAGGCTACAATGAGCAGTTCTTC.

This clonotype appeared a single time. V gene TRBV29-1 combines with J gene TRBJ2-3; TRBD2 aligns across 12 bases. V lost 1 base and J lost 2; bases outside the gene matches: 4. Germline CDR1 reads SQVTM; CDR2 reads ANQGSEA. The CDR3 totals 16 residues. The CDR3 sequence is CSVEGGLAGSTDTQYF. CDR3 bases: TGCAGCGTTGAAGGAGGACTAGCGGGATCCACAGATACGCAGTATTTT.

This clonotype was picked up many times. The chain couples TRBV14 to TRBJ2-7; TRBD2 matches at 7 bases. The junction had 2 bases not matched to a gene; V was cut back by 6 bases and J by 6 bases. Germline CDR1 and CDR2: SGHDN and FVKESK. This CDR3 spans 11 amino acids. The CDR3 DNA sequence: TGTGCCAGCAGGGGACTATCCGAGCAGTACTTC. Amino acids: CASRGLSEQYF.

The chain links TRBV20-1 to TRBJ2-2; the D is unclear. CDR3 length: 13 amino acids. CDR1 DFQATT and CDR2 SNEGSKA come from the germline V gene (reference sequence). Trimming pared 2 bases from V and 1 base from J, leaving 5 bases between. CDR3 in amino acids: CSARWGNTGELFF. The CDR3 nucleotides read TGCAGTGCTAGATGGGGGAACACCGGGGAGCTGTTTTTT.

Here the CDR3 DNA reads TGCAGTGCAACTAACAGTGAGCAGTTCTTC. Amino acid sequence: CSATNSEQFF. V is TRBV20-1 and J is TRBJ2-1; D call uncertain. CDR1 is DFQATT and CDR2 is SNEGSKA in the germline V gene (reference sequence). The CDR3 runs 10 residues. Trimming pared 6 bases from V and 9 bases from J, leaving 9 bases between.